The 28 T cell receptor beta chains below were found in one sample sequenced in a study of T cell responses to AZD1222 COVID-19 vaccine. Produced via immunoSEQ multiplex PCR; TCRdb's table is partial and in-frame only. The data show over 100,000 clones, with 90% seen just once and 6.9% held by the top ten. Specimen: peripheral blood, collected on day 0 of AZD1222 vaccination. The receptors here all came from an adult in good health.

This clone was seen only once. The chain combines TRBV4-3 with TRBJ1-2, with D perhaps TRBD1 (6 bases). Between the trimmed V and J ends, which lost 3 bases and 0 bases, there was a span of 14 bases. Germline values: CDR1 LGHNA, CDR2 YSLEER. The CDR3 totals 16 residues. CDR3 sequence: CASSHTGLGANYGYTF. The CDR3 DNA is TGCGCCAGCAGCCATACAGGGTTAGGGGCTAACTATGGCTACACCTTC.

The chain recombines TRBV7-2 with TRBJ2-5; D may be TRBD1 (7 bases). Trimming removed 5 bases at V and 7 bases at J, with 23 bases between. The germline V gene has CDR1 SGHTA and CDR2 FQGNSA. This CDR3 has 16 amino acids. Written as DNA, the CDR3 is TGTGCCAGCAGCCCCTCCCCAGGGGGGCGAGTTGCGACCCAGTACTTC. As protein: CASSPSPGGRVATQYF.

V and J are TRBV5-6 and TRBJ2-7; possible D gene TRBD1, 6 bases. The germline V and J ends were trimmed by 1 base and 6 bases, with 20 bases remaining between them. Germline-derived CDR1 and CDR2 are SGHDT and YYEEEE. CDR3 size: 16 residues. The chain's CDR3 is CASSLLGQQVRSEQYF. CDR3 bases: TGTGCCAGCAGCTTGCTCGGACAGCAAGTGAGGTCCGAGCAGTACTTC.

This clone has only one observation. The V gene is TRBV19, the J gene TRBJ2-5, with 8 positions matching TRBD2. The ends lost 4 bases at V and 3 bases at J; junction bases unmatched: 4. CDR1 and CDR2 (germline): LNHDA, SQIVND (reference sequence). The CDR3 sequence is 14 residues long. For the CDR3, the DNA is TGTGCCAGTAGTAGCGCGGGGGGTAAAGAGACCCAGTACTTC. Its translation is CASSSAGGKETQYF.

V is TRBV6-5 and J is TRBJ2-7; a possible D gene is TRBD1 (6 bases). The germline CDR1 and CDR2 sequences are MNHEY and SVGAGI. Trimming removed 6 bases at V and 3 bases at J, with 15 bases between. The CDR3 loop spans 14 amino acids. The CDR3 spells CASRPTGGNYEQYF. The DNA of the CDR3 is TGTGCCAGCAGACCGACAGGTGGTAACTACGAGCAGTACTTC.

The DNA of the CDR3 is TGTGCCACCCGGACTCCATTGGCCAATGAGCAGTTCTTC. This codes for CATRTPLANEQFF. The chain combines TRBV10-3 with TRBJ2-1; possible D gene TRBD2, 5 bases. This CDR3 is built from 13 residues. V lost 10 bases and J 6 bases, leaving 16 bases between the germline ends. Germline V lookup: CDR1 ENHRY, CDR2 SYGVKD.

The chain recombines TRBV15 with TRBJ2-6, with no clear D. Germline CDR1 LNHNV, CDR2 YYDKDF (reference sequence). The CDR3 has 14 amino acids. Trimming removed 3 bases from V and 0 bases from J, with 3 bases in between. CDR3: CATSRASGANVLTF. CDR3 DNA sequence: TGTGCCACCAGCAGGGCCTCTGGGGCCAACGTCCTGACTTTC.

The V and J genes are TRBV12-5 and TRBJ1-2, with no clear D. Germline lookup yields CDR1 LGHNT and CDR2 FRNRAP. V lost 0 bases and J 8 bases, leaving 7 bases between the germline ends. The CDR3 runs to 12 residues. CDR3 residues: CASGLVGTGYTF. The CDR3 DNA reads TGTGCTAGTGGTTTGGTGGGTACGGGCTACACCTTC.

CDR3 coding DNA: TGTGCCAGCAGCCTATCGGGGATGAACACTGAAGCTTTCTTT. This translates into CASSLSGMNTEAFF. The V and J genes are TRBV7-2 and TRBJ1-1; D unresolved. This CDR3 has 14 amino acids. V gave up 5 bases and J gave up 0 bases, with 10 bases separating them. Germline V gene sequence: CDR1 SGHTA, CDR2 FQGNSA.

This rearrangement joins TRBV12-3 or TRBV12-4 to TRBJ1-1, with D unclear. V lost 1 base and J 1 base, leaving 1 base between the germline ends. CDR3 length equals 12 residues. The CDR3 spells CASSLGNTEAFF. The CDR3 DNA is TGTGCCAGCAGTTTAGGGAACACTGAAGCTTTCTTT.

This chain connects TRBV28 to TRBJ2-7; D possibly matches TRBD1 or TRBD2 (7 bases each). The CDR3 runs to 14 residues. Per the germline V gene, CDR1 is MDHEN and CDR2 is SYDVKM. The V gene lost 1 base and the J gene lost 4 bases, with 11 bases spanning the gap. The CDR3 DNA is TGTGCCAGCAGTTTATCAGGGGGGGGGTACGAGCAGTACTTC. Amino acids: CASSLSGGGYEQYF.

The chain has TRBV20-1 and TRBJ2-5; TRBD2 matches at 10 bases. The germline V gene has CDR1 DFQATT and CDR2 SNEGSKA (reference sequence). Unmatched junction bases numbered 5, after V lost 3 bases and J lost 4 bases. CDR3 length: 14 amino acids. Here the CDR3 DNA reads TGCAGTGCTAGTTTCAGCGGGGGGGGAGAGACCCAGTACTTC. Protein product: CSASFSGGGETQYF.

The chain links TRBV15 to TRBJ1-1, with D possibly TRBD1 on 6 matching bases. From germline, CDR1 is LNHNV and CDR2 YYDKDF (reference sequence). The CDR3 is 17 residues long. The V gene lost 3 bases and the J gene lost 1 base, with 18 bases spanning the gap. CDR3 residues: CATSRSWGGAGNTEAFF. CDR3 coding DNA: TGTGCCACCAGCAGGAGTTGGGGGGGCGCGGGGAACACTGAAGCTTTCTTT.

The rearrangement joins TRBV6-2 or TRBV6-3 to TRBJ2-1, with 11 bases that match TRBD2. CDR3 size: 16 residues. Losses at the gene ends were 2 bases for V and 3 bases for J; bases not matched to a gene: 3. The germline CDR1 and CDR2 sequences are MNHEY and SVGEGT. Here the CDR3 DNA reads TGTGCCAGCAGTTACCCTAGCGGGGGGCTCTACAATGAGCAGTTCTTC. Its protein product is CASSYPSGGLYNEQFF.

This clone occurred once. The V and J genes are TRBV5-5 and TRBJ1-2; unclear D gene. This CDR3 spans 14 amino acids. In germline, CDR1 is SGHKS, CDR2 YYEKEE (reference sequence). Trimming shortened V by 2 bases and J by 8 bases, and 16 bases separated the two germline ends. CDR3 nucleotide sequence: TGTGCCAGCAGCTTTAATTCTGGGATGGGCGGCTACACCTTC. Amino acids: CASSFNSGMGGYTF.

The chain couples TRBV5-4 to TRBJ1-1, with 10 nucleotides matching TRBD1. Germline trimming cut 3 bases from V and 0 bases from J; bases unmatched to any gene: 8. Germline V gene data show CDR1 as SGHNT and CDR2 as YYREEE (reference sequence). The CDR3 is made up of 17 amino acids. CDR3 sequence (DNA): TGTGCCAGCAGCTCTATCCGGGACAGGGGAGTGAACACTGAAGCTTTCTTT. This codes for CASSSIRDRGVNTEAFF. Variable domain in full (rest from reference TRBV5-4 and TRBJ1-1): ETGVTQSPTHLIKTRGQQVTLRCSSQSGHNTVSWYQQALGQGPQFIFQYYREEENGRGNFPPRFSGLQFPNYSSELNVNALELDDSALYLCASSSIRDRGVNTEAFFGQGTRLTVV.

This clone came up a few times. The chain is built from TRBV3-1 (or the pseudogene TRBV3-2) and TRBJ2-3; 9 bases align to TRBD1. V was clipped by 3 bases and J by 2 bases; unmatched bases: 6. The CDR3 is 16 amino acids. The germline V gene has CDR1 LGHDT and CDR2 YNNKEL (reference sequence). This chain's CDR3 is CASSHYRGRLTDTQYF. As DNA, the CDR3 is TGTGCCAGCAGCCACTACAGGGGGCGCCTCACAGATACGCAGTATTTT.

The CDR3 region has the DNA TGTGCCAGCAGCTCACCTACAGGGGGCGTAAGTGGCGGGGAGCTGTTTTTT. Protein sequence: CASSSPTGGVSGGELFF. The V gene is TRBV7-9, the J gene TRBJ2-2; 9 bases map to TRBD1. With V trimmed by 4 bases and J by 7 bases, 13 bases remained unmatched. There are 17 residues in the CDR3. Looked up from germline, CDR1 is SEHNR and CDR2 is FQNEAQ (reference sequence).

This clone was observed a single time. The J gene is TRBJ2-7, the V gene TRBV2; 10 positions match TRBD2. V was pared by 7 bases and J by 0 bases, with 3 bases of the junction left unmatched. This CDR3 is 14 amino acids long. Germline CDR1 SNHLY, CDR2 FYNNEI. The CDR3 nucleotides read TGTGCCAGCAAAAGCGGGGGGGTCTCCTACGAGCAGTACTTC. Translating gives CASKSGGVSYEQYF.

The chain joins TRBV4-3 to TRBJ2-2, with 10 bases identical to TRBD2. This CDR3 has 17 residues. The V gene's germline CDR1 is LGHNA and CDR2 YSLEER. V was clipped by 3 bases and J by 0 bases; unmatched bases: 4. The CDR3 DNA is TGCGCCAGCAGCCAGGCCAGCGGGGGGGCGAACACCGGGGAGCTGTTTTTT. This sequence encodes CASSQASGGANTGELFF.

The chain employs TRBV5-4 and TRBJ2-3, with TRBD2 as a possible D gene (6 bases). The CDR3 has 19 residues. The germline V and J ends were trimmed by 4 bases and 1 base, with 25 bases remaining between them. CDR1 is SGHNT, CDR2 YYREEE, per germline (reference sequence). Here the CDR3 reads CASSPGGLARGSGTDTQYF. For the CDR3, the DNA is TGTGCCAGCAGCCCTGGGGGTCTAGCGAGAGGGAGCGGCACAGATACGCAGTATTTT.

The rearrangement uses TRBV2 and TRBJ1-5; D is ambiguous. Germline V gene lookup returns CDR1 SNHLY and CDR2 FYNNEI. This CDR3 is 14 amino acids long. V was shortened by 7 bases and J by 5 bases, with 15 bases between the two germline ends. CDR3 nucleotide sequence: TGTGCCAGCAATGCAGGCTGGCCTGATCAGCCCCAGCATTTT. Encoded protein: CASNAGWPDQPQHF. Filled out from reference TRBV2 and TRBJ1-5, the complete variable domain reads EPEVTQTPSHQVTQMGQEVILRCVPISNHLYFYWYRQILGQKVEFLVSFYNNEISEKSEIFDDQFSVERPDGSNFTLKIRSTKLEDSAMYFCASNAGWPDQPQHFGDGTRLSIL.

This chain uses TRBV12-3 or TRBV12-4 with TRBJ1-1; D is undetermined. The V gene lost 4 bases and the J gene lost 11 bases, with 11 bases spanning the gap. CDR3 size: 11 residues. CDR3 loop: CASSSSTTAFF. In DNA form, the CDR3 reads TGTGCCAGCAGTTCTTCCACGACGGCTTTCTTT.

The genes are TRBV5-4 and TRBJ2-7; unclear D gene. This CDR3 is built from 13 residues. V shed 0 bases and J shed 4 bases, with 8 bases lying between them. Looked up from germline, CDR1 is SGHNT and CDR2 is YYREEE (reference sequence). The CDR3 DNA sequence: TGTGCCAGCAGCTTGGTGGATCAATACGAGCAGTACTTC. Encoded protein: CASSLVDQYEQYF.

The chain has TRBV6-5 and TRBJ2-3; D may match TRBD1 or TRBD2 (6 bases each). The CDR3 consists of 15 residues. CDR1 is MNHEY, CDR2 SVGAGI, per germline. V lost 0 bases and J 6 bases, leaving 13 bases between the germline ends. The CDR3 loop reads CASSYSRGGGDTQYF. The CDR3 DNA sequence: TGTGCCAGCAGTTACTCCAGAGGAGGGGGGGATACGCAGTATTTT.

This clone has a single count. The rearrangement uses TRBV20-1 and TRBJ1-1; 7 bases line up with TRBD1. The CDR3 sequence is 11 residues long. Germline V CDR1 and CDR2: DFQATT, SNEGSKA (reference sequence). Losses at the gene ends were 7 bases for V and 3 bases for J; bases not matched to a gene: 2. The CDR3 is CSVGGDTEAFF. The CDR3, as DNA: TGCAGTGTAGGGGGCGACACTGAAGCTTTCTTT.

This clone has more than one count but fewer than ten. In the same sample, other DNA sequences code for this CDR3. The chain joins TRBV18 to TRBJ2-7; possible D gene TRBD2, 6 bases. Germline assignment: CDR1 KGHSH and CDR2 LQKENI. Between the trimmed V and J ends, which lost 0 bases and 3 bases, there was a span of 9 bases. The CDR3 contains 14 residues. The CDR3 DNA sequence: TGTGCCAGCTCACCACCCGGGGGACTCTACGAGCAGTACTTC. Its translation is CASSPPGGLYEQYF.

The chain links TRBV18 to TRBJ2-7, with D hard to call. V was clipped by 3 bases and J by 0 bases, with 12 bases between them. The CDR3 sequence is 15 residues long. Germline lookup yields CDR1 KGHSH and CDR2 LQKENI. CDR3 protein: CASSPDTPSSYEQYF. CDR3 nucleotides: TGTGCCAGCTCACCCGATACGCCAAGCTCCTACGAGCAGTACTTC.